Listed below are T cell receptor beta chains from one sample, sequenced in a study of spatial heterogeneity in lung cancer. A single record per CDR3 protein comes from TCRdb applying MiXCR to the 5' RACE reads. Here the sample spans 9,100 or so distinct CDR3 sequences, roughly 50% being singletons. This specimen consisted of lung tumor tissue, obtained at surgery. Every receptor here comes from a female donor with early-stage non-small cell lung cancer. CDR3s include the opening cysteine and the closing phenylalanine or tryptophan. A D gene is named only where the DNA matches it firmly. Not every row has a clone size; where given, it reads once, few, many or a size class.

d_call clone_size j_call v_call cdr3_aa cdr3_nt
. . TRBJ1-5 TRBV7-2 CASSPGTDLQPQHF TGTGCCAGCAGCCCCGGGACCGATTTACAGCCCCAGCATTTT
TRBD1 . TRBJ2-2 TRBV2 CASTWTGGTGELFF TGTGCCAGCACCTGGACAGGGGGCACCGGGGAGCTGTTTTTT
TRBD1 . TRBJ1-6 TRBV7-2 CASSQDRGGSYNSPLHF TGCGCCAGCAGCCAGGACAGGGGAGGTTCCTATAATTCACCCCTCCACTTT
. . TRBJ2-1 TRBV2 CASSRRSRPGDEQFF TGTGCCAGCAGTCGGAGGAGCCGCCCAGGCGATGAGCAGTTCTTC
TRBD1 . TRBJ2-1 TRBV15 CATSLDRGIYNEQFF TGTGCCACCAGCTTGGACAGGGGTATTTACAATGAGCAGTTCTTC
TRBD1 few TRBJ2-7 TRBV13 CASSPPRFSGQGGGSYEQYF TGTGCCAGCAGCCCCCCTCGATTCTCGGGACAGGGTGGCGGGTCCTACGAGCAGTACTTC
TRBD1 . TRBJ1-1 TRBV7-9 CASSLDIRQGGAFF TGTGCCAGCAGCTTAGATATCCGTCAGGGGGGAGCTTTCTTT
. . TRBJ1-3 TRBV5-5 CASSFGQSGNTIYF TGTGCCAGCAGCTTTGGCCAGTCCGGAAACACCATATATTTT
TRBD2 few TRBJ2-3 TRBV20-1 CSVPSAGGSTDTQYF TGCAGTGTGCCCTCGGCGGGGGGGTCCACAGATACGCAGTATTTT
TRBD2 . TRBJ2-3 TRBV15 CATSTVMGGNTQYF TGTGCCACCAGCACAGTGATGGGGGGGAATACGCAGTATTTT
. few TRBJ2-3 TRBV4-1 CASSQARGVADTQYF TGCGCCAGCAGCCAGGCAAGAGGCGTCGCAGATACGCAGTATTTT
. . TRBJ2-6 TRBV7-8 CASSLYGANVLTF TGTGCCAGCAGCTTATATGGGGCCAACGTCCTGACTTTC
. . TRBJ2-3 TRBV7-9 CASSTGGTDTQYF TGTGCCAGCAGCACGGGAGGCACAGATACGCAGTATTTT
. . TRBJ2-1 TRBV7-9 CASSLFQADPRNEQFF TGTGCCAGCAGCTTATTCCAAGCGGACCCCAGGAATGAGCAGTTCTTC
TRBD1 . TRBJ2-2 TRBV6-2/TRBV6-3 CASSEPGQGPLTGELFF TGTGCCAGCAGTGAACCGGGACAGGGGCCTCTCACCGGGGAGCTGTTTTTT
. few TRBJ2-3 TRBV19 CASSASTDTQYF TGTGCCAGTAGTGCTAGCACAGATACGCAGTATTTT
. . TRBJ1-1 TRBV12-3/TRBV12-4 CASSLQLGVAEAFF TGTGCCAGCAGTTTACAACTGGGGGTCGCTGAAGCTTTCTTT
. . TRBJ2-7 TRBV4-3 CASSQRGDTFLYEQYF TGCGCCAGCAGCCAAAGGGGAGACACCTTCCTCTACGAGCAGTACTTC
. . TRBJ2-2 TRBV12-3/TRBV12-4 CASERVGTIEYTGELFF TGTGCCAGCGAGCGAGTGGGGACCATCGAGTACACCGGGGAGCTGTTTTTT
. medium-sized TRBJ1-2 TRBV5-1 CASSSRTGRGYGYTF TGCGCCAGCAGCTCCCGGACTGGAAGGGGCTATGGCTACACCTTC
. . TRBJ1-1 TRBV6-5 CASSSPGRGKLNTEAFF TGTGCCAGCAGTTCCCCGGGTCGAGGGAAATTGAACACTGAAGCTTTCTTT
. . TRBJ1-3 TRBV14 CASSQTGNTIYF TGTGCCAGCAGCCAGACAGGAAACACCATATATTTT
. few TRBJ2-1 TRBV15 CATSRGATRPQFF TGTGCCACCAGCAGAGGGGCGACTAGGCCCCAGTTCTTC
TRBD1 . TRBJ1-5 TRBV2 CASSESGGDQPQHF TGTGCCAGCAGTGAATCAGGGGGCGATCAGCCCCAGCATTTT
. . TRBJ1-2 TRBV7-2 CASTPGPNYGYTF TGTGCCAGCACCCCAGGGCCAAACTATGGCTACACCTTC
. few TRBJ2-7 TRBV28 CATHYYEQYF TGTGCCACTCATTACTACGAGCAGTACTTC
. . TRBJ1-1 TRBV6-5 CASSYDPVRQSGAFF TGTGCCAGCAGTTATGACCCCGTAAGACAAAGTGGAGCTTTCTTT
. few TRBJ1-1 TRBV29-1 CSVAVGEAFF TGCAGCGTTGCAGTGGGTGAAGCTTTCTTT
. few TRBJ2-1 TRBV30 CAWSVRLEHNEQFF TGTGCCTGGAGTGTAAGGCTAGAGCACAATGAGCAGTTCTTC
. . TRBJ2-3 TRBV7-9 CASSWSRTGDTQYF TGTGCCAGCAGCTGGTCTCGGACTGGAGATACGCAGTATTTT
. once TRBJ2-1 TRBV5-4 CASSYYNEQFF TGTGCCAGCAGCTACTACAATGAGCAGTTCTTC
. . TRBJ1-6 TRBV5-6 CASSFMVTGGHSPLHF TGTGCCAGCAGCTTTATGGTGACGGGGGGACATTCACCCCTCCACTTT
. . TRBJ1-5 TRBV27 CASSPRGVNQPQHF TGTGCCAGCAGCCCCAGAGGAGTTAATCAGCCCCAGCATTTT
. . TRBJ2-6 TRBV27 CASRPTLGAGANVLTF TGTGCCAGCAGACCAACTTTGGGGGCTGGGGCCAACGTCCTGACTTTC
TRBD2 . TRBJ2-1 TRBV3-1 CASRQASSGGANEQFF TGTGCCAGCCGCCAGGCCAGTAGCGGGGGGGCGAATGAGCAGTTCTTC
TRBD1 . TRBJ1-1 TRBV4-3 CASSPGQVLTNTEAFF TGCGCCAGCAGCCCTGGACAGGTCTTGACGAACACTGAAGCTTTCTTT
TRBD2 . TRBJ2-3 TRBV6-2/TRBV6-3 CASSRLAGSTDTQYF TGTGCCAGCAGCCGACTAGCGGGAAGCACAGATACGCAGTATTTT
. . TRBJ1-2 TRBV5-8 CASSLDRPPINYGYTF TGTGCCAGCAGCTTGGATCGCCCGCCCATTAACTATGGCTACACCTTC
. . TRBJ1-2 TRBV9 CASSPRQALYGYTF TGTGCCAGCAGCCCCCGACAAGCCCTCTATGGCTACACCTTC
. . TRBJ2-3 TRBV7-8 CASSLGRDTQYF TGTGCCAGCAGCTTAGGCAGAGATACGCAGTATTTT
. few TRBJ1-1 TRBV20-1 CSARDPSSGREAFF TGCAGTGCTAGAGATCCTTCCAGTGGCCGTGAAGCTTTCTTT
. . TRBJ1-3 TRBV7-2 CASSSPTSFRNTIYF TGTGCCAGCAGCTCACCGACGTCGTTCAGAAACACCATATATTTT
. . TRBJ2-1 TRBV5-1 CASSLAGGTEQFF TGCGCCAGCAGCTTGGCGGGTGGGACCGAGCAGTTCTTC
. . TRBJ2-7 TRBV20-1 CSARDVTGPFYEQYF TGCAGTGCTAGAGATGTGACAGGACCATTCTACGAGCAGTACTTC
. . TRBJ2-7 TRBV28 CASGFGGARSYEQYF TGTGCCAGCGGCTTTGGGGGAGCCCGCTCCTACGAGCAGTACTTC
. . TRBJ1-5 TRBV19 CASSISGTQNQPQHF TGTGCCAGTAGTATTAGCGGGACACAAAATCAGCCCCAGCATTTT